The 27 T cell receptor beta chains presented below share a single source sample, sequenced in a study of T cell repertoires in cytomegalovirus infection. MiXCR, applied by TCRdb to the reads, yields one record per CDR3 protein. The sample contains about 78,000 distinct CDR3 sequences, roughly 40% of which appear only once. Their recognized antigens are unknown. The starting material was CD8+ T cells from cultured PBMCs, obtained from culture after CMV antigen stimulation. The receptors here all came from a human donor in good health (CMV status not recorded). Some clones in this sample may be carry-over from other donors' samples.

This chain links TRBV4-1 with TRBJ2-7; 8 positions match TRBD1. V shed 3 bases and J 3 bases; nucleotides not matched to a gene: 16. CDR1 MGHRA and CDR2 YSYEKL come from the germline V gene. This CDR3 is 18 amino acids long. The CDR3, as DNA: TGCGCCAGCAGCCAGCAAGGGGGAACCGGGACAGGAGTCTACGAGCAGTACTTC. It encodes CASSQQGGTGTGVYEQYF.

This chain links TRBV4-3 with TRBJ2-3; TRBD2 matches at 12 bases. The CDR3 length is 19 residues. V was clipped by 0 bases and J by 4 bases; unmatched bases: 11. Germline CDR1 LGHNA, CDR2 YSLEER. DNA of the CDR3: TGCGCCAGCAGCCAAGATCTAAAGCTAGCGGGGGGGTACGCAGATACGCAGTATTTT. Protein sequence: CASSQDLKLAGGYADTQYF.

DNA of the CDR3: TGTGCCAACCGACGTGGACAGATACACTCTAACTATGGCTACACCTTC. The encoded protein is CANRRGQIHSNYGYTF. J is TRBJ1-2 and V is TRBV7-4; D is perhaps TRBD1 (6 bases). The V gene's germline CDR1 is SGHVT and CDR2 SQSDAQ. V was cut by 10 bases and J by 0 bases, with 21 bases left in between. CDR3 size: 16 residues.

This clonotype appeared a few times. In DNA form, the CDR3 reads TGTGCCAGCAGTACCCGGGACAATTCCGAAAAACTGTTTTTT. It yields the protein CASSTRDNSEKLFF. This chain uses TRBV6-2 or TRBV6-3 with TRBJ1-4; D is possibly TRBD1 (6 bases). Germline V gene data show CDR1 as MNHEY and CDR2 as SVGEGT. This CDR3 contains 14 residues. The V and J ends lost 5 bases and 8 bases respectively, with 15 bases between them.

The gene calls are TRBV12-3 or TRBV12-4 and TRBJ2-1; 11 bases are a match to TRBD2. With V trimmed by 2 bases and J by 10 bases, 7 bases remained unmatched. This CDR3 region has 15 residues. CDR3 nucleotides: TGTGCCAGCAGTTTACTAGCGGGGGGCCGTGAGGAGCAGTTCTTC. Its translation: CASSLLAGGREEQFF.

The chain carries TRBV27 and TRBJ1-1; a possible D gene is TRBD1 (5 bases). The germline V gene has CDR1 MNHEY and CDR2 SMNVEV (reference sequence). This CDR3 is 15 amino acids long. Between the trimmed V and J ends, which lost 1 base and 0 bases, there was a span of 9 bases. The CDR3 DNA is TGTGCCAGCAGTTTATTCGCAGGGATGAACACTGAAGCTTTCTTT. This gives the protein CASSLFAGMNTEAFF.

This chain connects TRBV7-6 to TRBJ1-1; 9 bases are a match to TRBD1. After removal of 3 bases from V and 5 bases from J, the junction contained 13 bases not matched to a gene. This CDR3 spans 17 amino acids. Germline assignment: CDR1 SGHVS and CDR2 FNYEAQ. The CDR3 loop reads CASSFPRQGGEVTEAFF. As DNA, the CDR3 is TGTGCCAGCAGCTTCCCCCGACAGGGGGGGGAGGTAACTGAAGCTTTCTTT.

The CDR3 sequence: CAAGEETQYF. The CDR3 DNA reads TGTGCCGCAGGGGAAGAGACCCAGTACTTC. The chain uses TRBV6-1 and TRBJ2-5, with D maybe TRBD1 (6 bases). This CDR3 is 10 amino acids long. Per the germline V gene, CDR1 is MNHNS and CDR2 is SASEGT. Deletions cut 11 bases from V and 3 bases from J, with 7 bases between.

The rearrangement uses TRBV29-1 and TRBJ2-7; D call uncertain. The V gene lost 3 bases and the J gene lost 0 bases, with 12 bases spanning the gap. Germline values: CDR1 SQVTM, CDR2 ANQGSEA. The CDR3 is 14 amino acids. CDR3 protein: CSVDVPGSSYEQYF. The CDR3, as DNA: TGCAGCGTTGACGTCCCCGGGTCCTCCTACGAGCAGTACTTC.

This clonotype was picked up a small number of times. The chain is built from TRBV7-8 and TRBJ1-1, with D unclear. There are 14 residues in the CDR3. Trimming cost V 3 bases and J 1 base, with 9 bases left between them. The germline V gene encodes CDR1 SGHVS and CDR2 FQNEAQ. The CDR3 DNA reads TGTGCCAGCAGCTTGTACTCGGGGAACACTGAAGCTTTCTTT. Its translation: CASSLYSGNTEAFF. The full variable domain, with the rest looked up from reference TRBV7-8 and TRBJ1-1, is GAGVSQSPRYKVAKRGQDVALRCDPISGHVSLFWYQQALGQGPEFLTYFQNEAQLDKSGLPSDRFFAERPEGSVSTLKIQRTQQEDSAVYLCASSLYSGNTEAFFGQGTRLTVV.

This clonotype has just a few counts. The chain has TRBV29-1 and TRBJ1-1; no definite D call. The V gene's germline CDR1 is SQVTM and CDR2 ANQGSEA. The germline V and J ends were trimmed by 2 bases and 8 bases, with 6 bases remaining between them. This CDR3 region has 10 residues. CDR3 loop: CSVETVEAFF. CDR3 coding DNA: TGCAGCGTTGAAACAGTGGAAGCTTTCTTT. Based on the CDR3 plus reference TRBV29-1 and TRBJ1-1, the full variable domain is SAVISQKPSRDICQRGTSLTIQCQVDSQVTMMFWYRQQPGQSLTLIATANQGSEATYESGFVIDKFPISRPNLTFSTLTVSNMSPEDSSIYLCSVETVEAFFGQGTRLTVV.

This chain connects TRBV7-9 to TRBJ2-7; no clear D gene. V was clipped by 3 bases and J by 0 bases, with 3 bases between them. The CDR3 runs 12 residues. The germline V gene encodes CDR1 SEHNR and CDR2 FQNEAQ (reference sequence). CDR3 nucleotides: TGTGCCAGCAGCTTTGACTCCTACGAGCAGTACTTC. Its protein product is CASSFDSYEQYF. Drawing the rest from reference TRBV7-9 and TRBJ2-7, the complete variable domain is DTGVSQNPRHKITKRGQNVTFRCDPISEHNRLYWYRQTLGQGPEFLTYFQNEAQLEKSRLLSDRFSAERPKGSFSTLEIQRTEQGDSAMYLCASSFDSYEQYFGPGTRLTVT.

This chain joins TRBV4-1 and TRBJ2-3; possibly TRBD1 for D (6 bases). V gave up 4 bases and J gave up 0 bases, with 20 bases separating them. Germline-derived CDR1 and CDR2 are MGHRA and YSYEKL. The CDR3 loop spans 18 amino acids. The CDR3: CASSLRDLRTASTDTQYF. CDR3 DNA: TGCGCCAGCAGCCTTCGAGATTTACGGACAGCTAGCACAGATACGCAGTATTTT.

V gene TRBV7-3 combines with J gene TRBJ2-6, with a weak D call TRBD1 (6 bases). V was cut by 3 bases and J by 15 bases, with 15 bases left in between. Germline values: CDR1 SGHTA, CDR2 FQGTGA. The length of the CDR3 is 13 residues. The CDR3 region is CASSFGQPAHLTF. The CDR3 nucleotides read TGTGCCAGCAGCTTCGGACAGCCCGCTCACCTGACTTTC.

CDR3 DNA: TGTGCCAGCAGCCTCCTCTACGAGCAGTACTTC. It is translated as CASSLLYEQYF. The chain combines TRBV7-6 with TRBJ2-7; D gene unclear. V was trimmed by 5 bases and J by 3 bases, leaving 5 bases between them. The CDR3 is 11 residues long. Germline CDR1 and CDR2: SGHVS and FNYEAQ.

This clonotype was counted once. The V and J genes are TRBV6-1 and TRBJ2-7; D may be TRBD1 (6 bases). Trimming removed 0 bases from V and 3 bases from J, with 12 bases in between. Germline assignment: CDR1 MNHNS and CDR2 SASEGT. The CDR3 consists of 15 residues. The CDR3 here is CASSEAWGRVYEQYF. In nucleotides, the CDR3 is TGTGCCAGCAGTGAAGCGTGGGGGCGAGTCTACGAGCAGTACTTC.

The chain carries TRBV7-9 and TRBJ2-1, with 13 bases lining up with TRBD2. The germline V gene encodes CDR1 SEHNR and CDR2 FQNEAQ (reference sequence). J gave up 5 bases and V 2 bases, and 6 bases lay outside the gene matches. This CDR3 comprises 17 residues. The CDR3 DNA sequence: TGTGCCAGCAGCTTAACTAGCGGGGGGGCCGGTAACAATGAGCAGTTCTTC. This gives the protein CASSLTSGGAGNNEQFF.

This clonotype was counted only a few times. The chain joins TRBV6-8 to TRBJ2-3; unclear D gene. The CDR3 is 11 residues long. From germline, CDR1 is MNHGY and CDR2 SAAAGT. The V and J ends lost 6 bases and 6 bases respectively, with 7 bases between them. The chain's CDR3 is CASSQADTQYF. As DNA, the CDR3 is TGTGCCAGCAGCCAGGCGGATACGCAGTATTTT.

The CDR3 protein is CAIRPQGMDEKLFF. CDR3 DNA: TGTGCCATCAGACCCCAGGGGATGGATGAAAAACTGTTTTTT. This sequence joins TRBV10-3 and TRBJ1-4; a possible D gene is TRBD1 (6 bases). This CDR3 contains 14 residues. CDR1 is ENHRY, CDR2 SYGVKD, per germline. Between the trimmed V and J ends, which lost 6 bases and 6 bases, there was a span of 14 bases.

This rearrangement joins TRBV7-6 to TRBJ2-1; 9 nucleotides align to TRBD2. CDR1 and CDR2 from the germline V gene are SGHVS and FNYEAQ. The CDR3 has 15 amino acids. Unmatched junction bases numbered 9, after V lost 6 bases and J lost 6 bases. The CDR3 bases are TGTGCCAGCAGTCTATCAGGCGGGGGGGCCAATGAGCAGTTCTTC. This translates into CASSLSGGGANEQFF.

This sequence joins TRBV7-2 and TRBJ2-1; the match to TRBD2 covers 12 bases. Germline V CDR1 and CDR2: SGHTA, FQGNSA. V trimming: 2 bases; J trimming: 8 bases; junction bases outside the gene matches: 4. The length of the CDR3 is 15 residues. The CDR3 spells CASSLLAGGPDEQFF. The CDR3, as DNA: TGTGCCAGCAGCTTACTAGCGGGGGGGCCCGATGAGCAGTTCTTC.

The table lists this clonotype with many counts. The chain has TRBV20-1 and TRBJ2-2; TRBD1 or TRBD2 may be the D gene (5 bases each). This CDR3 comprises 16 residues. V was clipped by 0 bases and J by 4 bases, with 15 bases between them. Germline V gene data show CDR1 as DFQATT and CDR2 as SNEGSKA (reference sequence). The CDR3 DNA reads TGCAGTGCTAGAGATCATTTCGGGGCTAGCACCGGGGAGCTGTTTTTT. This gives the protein CSARDHFGASTGELFF.

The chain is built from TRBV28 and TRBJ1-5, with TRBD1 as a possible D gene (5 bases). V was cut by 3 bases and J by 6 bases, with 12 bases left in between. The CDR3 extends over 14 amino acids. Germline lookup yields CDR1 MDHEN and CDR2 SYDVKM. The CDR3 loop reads CASSLGGYRQPQHF. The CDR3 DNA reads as TGTGCCAGCAGTTTGGGGGGGTACCGTCAGCCCCAGCATTTT.

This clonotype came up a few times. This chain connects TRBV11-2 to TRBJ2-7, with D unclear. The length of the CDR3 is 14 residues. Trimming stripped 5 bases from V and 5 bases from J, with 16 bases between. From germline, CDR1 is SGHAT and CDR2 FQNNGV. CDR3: CASSEVTAQHEQYF. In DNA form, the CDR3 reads TGTGCCAGCAGCGAAGTAACCGCCCAGCACGAGCAGTACTTC. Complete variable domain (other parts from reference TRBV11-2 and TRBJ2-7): EAGVAQSPRYKIIEKRQSVAFWCNPISGHATLYWYQQILGQGPKLLIQFQNNGVVDDSQLPKDRFSAERLKGVDSTLKIQPAKLEDSAVYLCASSEVTAQHEQYFGPGTRLTVT.

The CDR3 DNA reads as TGTGCCAGCTCACCGAATACAGGCGAAGCTTTCTTT. It codes for CASSPNTGEAFF. V is TRBV18 and J is TRBJ1-1, with D perhaps TRBD1 (5 bases). The CDR3 has 12 residues. V was cut by 3 bases and J by 8 bases, with 10 bases left in between. Germline assignment: CDR1 KGHSH and CDR2 LQKENI.

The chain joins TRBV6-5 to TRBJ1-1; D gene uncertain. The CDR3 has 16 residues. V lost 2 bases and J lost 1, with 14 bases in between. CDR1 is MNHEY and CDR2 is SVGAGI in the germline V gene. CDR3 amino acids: CASSYNGHTSNTEAFF. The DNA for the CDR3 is TGTGCCAGCAGTTACAACGGGCATACTTCGAACACTGAAGCTTTCTTT.

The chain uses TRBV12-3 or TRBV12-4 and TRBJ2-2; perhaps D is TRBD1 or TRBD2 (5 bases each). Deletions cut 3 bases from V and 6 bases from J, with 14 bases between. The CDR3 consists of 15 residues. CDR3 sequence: CASSFQAETAGELFF. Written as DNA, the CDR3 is TGTGCCAGCAGTTTTCAAGCGGAGACAGCCGGGGAGCTGTTTTTT.